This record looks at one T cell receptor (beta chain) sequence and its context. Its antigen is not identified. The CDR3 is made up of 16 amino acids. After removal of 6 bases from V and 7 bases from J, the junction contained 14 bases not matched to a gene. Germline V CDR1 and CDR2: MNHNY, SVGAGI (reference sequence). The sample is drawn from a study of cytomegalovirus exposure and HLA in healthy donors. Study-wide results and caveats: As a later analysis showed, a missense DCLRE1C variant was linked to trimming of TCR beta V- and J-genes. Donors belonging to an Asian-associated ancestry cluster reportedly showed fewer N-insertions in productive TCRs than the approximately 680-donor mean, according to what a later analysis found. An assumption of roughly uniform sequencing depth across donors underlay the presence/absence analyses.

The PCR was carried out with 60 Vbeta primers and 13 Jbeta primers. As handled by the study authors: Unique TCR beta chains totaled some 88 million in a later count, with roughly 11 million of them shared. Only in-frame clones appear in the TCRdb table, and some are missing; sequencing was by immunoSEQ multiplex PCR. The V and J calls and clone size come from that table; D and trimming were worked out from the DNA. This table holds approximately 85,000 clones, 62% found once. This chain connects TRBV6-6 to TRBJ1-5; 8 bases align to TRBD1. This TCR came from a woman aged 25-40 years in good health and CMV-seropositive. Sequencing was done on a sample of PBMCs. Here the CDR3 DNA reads TGTGCCAGCAGAATTGGACAGGGCGGATCAAGGCAGCCCCAGCATTTT. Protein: CASRIGQGGSRQPQHF.